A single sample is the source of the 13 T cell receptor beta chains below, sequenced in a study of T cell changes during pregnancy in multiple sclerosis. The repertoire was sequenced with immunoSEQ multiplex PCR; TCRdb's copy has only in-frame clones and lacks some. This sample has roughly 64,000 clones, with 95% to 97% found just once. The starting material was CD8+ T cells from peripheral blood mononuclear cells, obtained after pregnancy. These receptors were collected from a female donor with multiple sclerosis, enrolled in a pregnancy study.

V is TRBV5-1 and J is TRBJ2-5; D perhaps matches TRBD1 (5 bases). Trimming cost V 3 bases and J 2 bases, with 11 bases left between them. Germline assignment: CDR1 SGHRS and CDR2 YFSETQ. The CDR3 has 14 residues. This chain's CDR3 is CASSYQGVQETQYF. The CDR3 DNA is TGCGCCAGCAGCTACCAAGGGGTTCAAGAGACCCAGTACTTC.

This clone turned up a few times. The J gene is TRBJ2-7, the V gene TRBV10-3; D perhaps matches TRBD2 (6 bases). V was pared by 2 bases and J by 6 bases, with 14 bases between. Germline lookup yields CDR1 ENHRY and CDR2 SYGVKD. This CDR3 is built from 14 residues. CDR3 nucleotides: TGTGCCATCAGTGAGGGGGTCGGGGGAGGCGAGCAGTACTTC. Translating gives CAISEGVGGGEQYF.

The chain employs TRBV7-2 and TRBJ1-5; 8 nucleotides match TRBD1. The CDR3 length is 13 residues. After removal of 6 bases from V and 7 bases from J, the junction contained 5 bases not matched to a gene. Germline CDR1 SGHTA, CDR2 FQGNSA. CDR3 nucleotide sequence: TGTGCCAGCAGGCATGACAGGGGACAGCCCCAGCATTTT. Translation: CASRHDRGQPQHF.

CDR3 protein: CASSTRLGANYGYTF. The CDR3 DNA follows: TGTGCCAGTAGTACCCGACTAGGAGCTAACTATGGCTACACCTTC. The J gene is TRBJ1-2, the V gene TRBV19, with D uncertain. This CDR3 has 15 amino acids. The V end lost 4 bases, the J end lost 0 bases, and 12 bases lay between the germline ends. Germline CDR1 is LNHDA and CDR2 is SQIVND (reference sequence).

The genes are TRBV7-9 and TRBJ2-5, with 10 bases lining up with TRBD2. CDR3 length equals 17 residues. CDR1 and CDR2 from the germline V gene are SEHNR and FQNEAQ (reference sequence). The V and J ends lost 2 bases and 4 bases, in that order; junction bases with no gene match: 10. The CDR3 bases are TGTGCCAGCAGCTTAAACCCTAGCGGGAGTTTGGGAGAGACCCAGTACTTC. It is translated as CASSLNPSGSLGETQYF.

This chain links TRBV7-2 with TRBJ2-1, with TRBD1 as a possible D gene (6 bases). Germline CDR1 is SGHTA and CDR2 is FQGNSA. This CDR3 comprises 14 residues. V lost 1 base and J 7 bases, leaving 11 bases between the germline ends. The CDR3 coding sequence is TGTGCCAGCAGCTTAGGCAGGGGTGGGAATGAGCAGTTCTTC. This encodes CASSLGRGGNEQFF.

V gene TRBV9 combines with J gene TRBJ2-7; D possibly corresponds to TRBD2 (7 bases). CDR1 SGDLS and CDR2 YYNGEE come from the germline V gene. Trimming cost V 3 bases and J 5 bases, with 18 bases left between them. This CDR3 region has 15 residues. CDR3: CASSEGGGQHDEQYF. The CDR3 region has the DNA TGTGCCAGCAGCGAGGGGGGAGGGCAGCACGACGAGCAGTACTTC.

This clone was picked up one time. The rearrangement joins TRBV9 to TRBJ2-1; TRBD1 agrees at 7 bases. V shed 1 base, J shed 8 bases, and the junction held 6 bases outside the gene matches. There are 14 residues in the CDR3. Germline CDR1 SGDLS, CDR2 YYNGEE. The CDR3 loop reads CASSVTGTAYEQFF. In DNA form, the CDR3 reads TGTGCCAGCAGCGTAACAGGGACAGCCTATGAGCAGTTCTTC.

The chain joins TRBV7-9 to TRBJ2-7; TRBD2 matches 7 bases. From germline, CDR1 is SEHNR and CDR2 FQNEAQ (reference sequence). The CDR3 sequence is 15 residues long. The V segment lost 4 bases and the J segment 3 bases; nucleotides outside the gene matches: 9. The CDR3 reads CASSSTLARLYEQYF. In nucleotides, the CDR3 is TGTGCCAGCAGCTCCACACTAGCGCGGCTCTACGAGCAGTACTTC.

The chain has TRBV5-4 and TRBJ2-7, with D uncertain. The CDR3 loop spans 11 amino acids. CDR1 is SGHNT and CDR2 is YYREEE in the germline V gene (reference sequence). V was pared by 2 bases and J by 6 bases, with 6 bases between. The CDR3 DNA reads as TGTGCCAGCAGCTTAGGCGGCGAGCAGTACTTC. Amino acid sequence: CASSLGGEQYF.

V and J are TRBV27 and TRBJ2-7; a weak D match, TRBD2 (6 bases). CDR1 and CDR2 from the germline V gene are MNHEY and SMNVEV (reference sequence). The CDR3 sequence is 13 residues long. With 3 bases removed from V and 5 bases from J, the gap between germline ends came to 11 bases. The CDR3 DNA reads TGTGCCAGCAGTTTGGCGGGGCGAAACGAGCAGTACTTC. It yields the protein CASSLAGRNEQYF.

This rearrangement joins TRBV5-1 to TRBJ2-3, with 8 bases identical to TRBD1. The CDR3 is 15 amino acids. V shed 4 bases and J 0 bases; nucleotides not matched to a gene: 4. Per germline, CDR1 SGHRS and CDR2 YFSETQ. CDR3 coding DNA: TGCGCCAGCAGCGAAGGACAGGGTAGCACAGATACGCAGTATTTT. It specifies CASSEGQGSTDTQYF. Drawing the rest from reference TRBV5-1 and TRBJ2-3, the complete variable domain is KAGVTQTPRYLIKTRGQQVTLSCSPISGHRSVSWYQQTPGQGLQFLFEYFSETQRNKGNFPGRFSGRQFSNSRSEMNVSTLELGDSALYLCASSEGQGSTDTQYFGPGTRLTVL.

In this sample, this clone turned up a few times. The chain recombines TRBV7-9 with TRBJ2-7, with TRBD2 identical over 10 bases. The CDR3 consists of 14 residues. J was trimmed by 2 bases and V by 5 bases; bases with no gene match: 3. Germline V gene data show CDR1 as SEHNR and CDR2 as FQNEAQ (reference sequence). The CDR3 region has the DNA TGTGCCAGCAGCGGGACTAGCGCCACCTACGAGCAGTACTTC. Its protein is CASSGTSATYEQYF.